The 9 T cell receptor delta chains below all came from one sample that was sequenced in a study of γδ T cells in repeated Plasmodium falciparum infection. Flow sorting of PBMC yielded separate Vgamma9/Vdelta2+ and Vdelta2-negative gammadelta T cell populations for bulk repertoire analysis. TCRdb re-processed the multiplex PCR reads using CATT. The table includes some 50,000 delta-chain clones, about 1.5% detected once. Specimen: gamma-delta T cells from blood. The receptor set was obtained from a pool of human donors (malaria-infected and uninfected, not separated).

As regards this clone: A much larger clone lies one base from this, so it may be a read error. The chain combines TRDV1 with TRDJ1, with a tentative D call TRDD3 (6 bases). The J gene is absent in TCRdb and was assigned here via DNA matching to germline. The V gene lost 7 bases and the J gene lost 3 bases, with 27 bases spanning the gap. This CDR3 has 18 amino acids. The V gene's germline CDR1 is TSWWSYY and CDR2 QGS. This chain's CDR3 is CALEDSPSGWGKADKLIF. CDR3 nucleotide sequence: TGTGCTCTTGAAGATTCTCCCTCGGGCTGGGGTAAGGCCGATAAACTCATCTTT.

On this clone itself: TCRdb has a much larger clone's protein, which differs at residue 3 from the translation of this DNA, likely because of a read error; what is shown is the protein translated from the DNA. The genes are TRDV1 and TRDJ1, with 11 bases identical to TRDD3. Assignment of the J gene here rests on matching the DNA to germline, because TCRdb gives none. Germline V lookup: CDR1 TSWWSYY, CDR2 QGS. The CDR3 is 16 residues long. The CDR3 DNA follows: TGTGCTTTTGGGGTTACGATACTGGGGGATATCTATAAACTCATCTTT. The encoded protein is CAFGVTILGDIYKLIF.

This clone was seen a few times. The protein recorded in TCRdb matches a much larger clone and deviates from this DNA's translation at residue 20, suggesting a read error; the protein here is obtained by translating the DNA. The rearrangement joins TRDV1 to TRDJ1; TRDD3 aligns across 11 bases. CDR1 and CDR2 from the germline V gene are TSWWSYY and QGS. The CDR3 runs 21 residues. The CDR3 region has the DNA TGTGCTCTTGGGGAAGCTACATTCTGGGCTGGGGGATACAGTAGCACCGATAAACTCACCTTT. Encoded protein: CALGEATFWAGGYSSTDKLTF.

About this clone itself: The TCRdb record carries a much larger clone's protein, which differs from this DNA's translation at residue 5; a read error is the likely cause, and the protein listed here is the DNA translation. The chain joins TRDV1 to TRDJ1; the D is unclear. TCRdb supplies no J gene; here it was assigned by aligning the nucleotide sequence to germline. This CDR3 contains 13 residues. Trimming removed 5 bases from V and 4 bases from J, with 11 bases in between. The germline V gene encodes CDR1 TSWWSYY and CDR2 QGS. CDR3: CALGKFRSDKLIF. The DNA of the CDR3 is TGTGCTCTTGGGAAATTTCGCAGCGATAAACTCATCTTT.

As for this clone: TCRdb's entry gives the protein of a much larger clone, which mismatches this DNA's translation at residue 12, likely from a read error; the protein reported here is translated from the DNA. CDR3: CALGPPTLGPTCDRRGGWIDTDKLIF. The CDR3 bases are TGTGCTCTTGGGCCTCCCACCCTGGGCCCTACGTGTGACCGGAGGGGTGGTTGGATCGACACCGATAAACTCATCTTT. The chain recombines TRDV1 with TRDJ1; D is possibly TRDD2 or TRDD3 (5 bases each). TCRdb offers no J gene call, so here the DNA was matched to germline to obtain one. V was cut by 5 bases and J by 0 bases, with 46 bases left in between. The CDR3 has 26 amino acids. Germline V gene lookup returns CDR1 TSWWSYY and CDR2 QGS.

On this clone: TCRdb has a much larger clone's protein, which differs at residue 13 from the translation of this DNA, likely because of a read error; what is shown is the protein translated from the DNA. This chain connects TRDV1 to TRDJ1, with 9 positions matching TRDD3. Assignment of the J gene here rests on matching the DNA to germline, because TCRdb gives none. The germline CDR1 and CDR2 sequences are TSWWSYY and QGS. The CDR3 loop spans 18 amino acids. The ends lost 5 bases at V and 4 bases at J; junction bases unmatched: 17. As DNA, the CDR3 is TGTGCTCTTGGGCTCAGGAGAGGGGGATACTTGTACATCGATAAACTCATCTTT. Encoded protein: CALGLRRGGYLYIDKLIF.

At least ten counts were recorded for this clone. This likely reflects a read error, since a far larger clone is one base away. Distinct nucleotide sequences in the sample also encode this CDR3. The V and J genes are TRDV2 and TRDJ1; the match to TRDD3 covers 12 bases. TCRdb supplies no J gene; here it was assigned by aligning the nucleotide sequence to germline. Germline CDR1 is GEAIGNYY and CDR2 is EKD. The CDR3 covers 22 residues. Losses at the gene ends were 6 bases for V and 2 bases for J; bases not matched to a gene: 27. This chain's CDR3 is CACWHPTSSRSTGGYFTDKLIF. As DNA, the CDR3 is TGTGCCTGTTGGCATCCTACGTCTTCTAGGTCTACTGGGGGATACTTTACCGATAAACTCATCTTT.

This clone was seen repeatedly, ten times or more. One end of the junction does not line up with germline, which may come from a read error. This chain joins TRDV2 and TRDJ1, with 12 positions matching TRDD3. Germline V gene data show CDR1 as GEAIGNYY and CDR2 as EKD. This CDR3 has 16 amino acids. The CDR3 DNA reads TGTGCCTATGACACACTGGGGGATACCCGGACCGATAAACTCATCTTT. Its translation: CAYDTLGDTRTDKLIF.

This clone came up a few times. Only one base separates this from a far larger clonotype, so it likely reflects a read error. Other nucleotide sequences from this sample produce the same CDR3. The J gene is TRDJ1, the V gene TRDV1; D might be TRDD2 or TRDD3, each matching 7 bases. The J gene comes from matching the DNA to germline here; TCRdb lacks it. CDR3 length: 23 amino acids. Trimming removed 3 bases from V and 0 bases from J, with 35 bases in between. In germline, CDR1 is TSWWSYY, CDR2 QGS. This CDR3 is CALGDNIPTLPGGPPSYTDKLIF. The CDR3 DNA sequence: TGTGCTCTTGGGGACAACATTCCTACTCTGCCTGGGGGGCCCCCGTCGTACACCGATAAACTCATCTTT.